This TCR beta chain originates from a study of T cell clonality in common variable immunodeficiency. The assay was immunoSEQ multiplex PCR, and TCRdb's table has in-frame clones only and misses some. The sample has around 57,000 clones, none seen only once. Findings and limits, study-wide: Fewer TCRbeta clones were shared among CVID subjects than controls.

The CDR3 is 15 residues long. Trimming removed 5 bases from V and 5 bases from J, with 16 bases in between. Germline V lookup: CDR1 SGHVS, CDR2 FQNEAQ. A note on this clone: The target antigen is unknown. The sequence runs out 3 residues before the end of the CDR3; the remainder is reconstructed from the germline J gene.

Sequencing used peripheral blood mononuclear cells. The receptor was derived from a person aged 18 to 75 in good health. The J gene is TRBJ1-5, the V gene TRBV7-8, with a weak D call TRBD1 (6 bases). The covered CDR3 bases are TGTGCCAGCAGCCTACAGGGCAGGTCCGATCAGCCC. Translation: CASSLQGRSDQP. The entire CDR3 reads CASSLQGRSDQPQHF.